This T cell receptor beta chain was recovered during a study of cytomegalovirus exposure and HLA in healthy donors. The overall study: An early data release held tens of millions of unique TCRs from HLA-typed donors. Findings of the study overall: TCR beta sequences numbering more than 15,000 were associated with HLA alleles at 0.05 false discovery rate in a later analysis. The study put roughly 160 TCR beta chains on its list as cytomegalovirus-associated. As confirmed in vitro, three CMV-associated chains were specific for CMV antigens.

A word on this clone: Its antigen is undetermined.

The germline V gene has CDR1 MNHEY and CDR2 SVGAGI. The CDR3 has 15 amino acids. V lost 5 bases and J lost 2, with 14 bases in between. PCR employed 60 Vbeta and 13 Jbeta primers. The data were produced by immunoSEQ multiplex PCR, yet TCRdb's version contains in-frame clones alone and is incomplete. The data contain about 150,000 clones, 70% to 90% of them singletons. Sequencing was carried out using PBMCs. The receptor was isolated from a woman in her late teens or twenties in good health and CMV-seronegative. V usage is TRBV6-5 and J usage is TRBJ2-3; D is possibly TRBD2 (6 bases). The CDR3, as DNA: TGTGCCAGCAGTCGACCCGGGACTTCCACAGATACGCAGTATTTT. This codes for CASSRPGTSTDTQYF.